Sequencing of this TCR beta chain was carried out in a study of T cells in Graves' hyperthyroidism and ophthalmopathy. Comment on this clonotype: Antigen specificity is unknown. At one of its ends the junction is not consistent with the germline gene, which may arise from a read error.

Researchers took RNA transcripts and amplified the TCR beta CDR3 regions from them. A first-round RT-PCR of the TCR CDR3 used the HTBI primer set. TCRdb called the multiplex PCR reads again in MiXCR, with one record for every CDR3 protein. The table lists about 460,000 distinct CDR3 sequences, approximately 23% of them singletons, with about half in the top ten. Inclusion characteristics of ophthalmopathy patients comprised a Clinical Activity Score of at least 3, a NOSPECS grade of at least 4, and duration under 3 months. For the diagnoses, clinical symptoms, serum thyroxine and TRAb, thyroid ultrasound and orbital computed tomography were used. Regarding the study as a whole: Clonotypes that were expanded in thyroid above 0.001 mostly appeared in blood too. A 13 V-J model separated ophthalmopathy from stable hyperthyroidism.

Sequencing was carried out using blood. The TCR was taken from a woman aged 70-85 years with Graves' ophthalmopathy.

CDR3 sequence reads: CASSQTSGTGQPQHF. CDR3 nucleotides: TGCGCCAGCAGCCAAACCTCCGGGACTGGACAGCCCCAGCATTTT. The chain employs TRBV7-9 and TRBJ1-5; maybe TRBD1 (5 bases). Germline V gene sequence: CDR1 SEHNR, CDR2 FQNEAQ (reference sequence). CDR3 length: 15 residues.